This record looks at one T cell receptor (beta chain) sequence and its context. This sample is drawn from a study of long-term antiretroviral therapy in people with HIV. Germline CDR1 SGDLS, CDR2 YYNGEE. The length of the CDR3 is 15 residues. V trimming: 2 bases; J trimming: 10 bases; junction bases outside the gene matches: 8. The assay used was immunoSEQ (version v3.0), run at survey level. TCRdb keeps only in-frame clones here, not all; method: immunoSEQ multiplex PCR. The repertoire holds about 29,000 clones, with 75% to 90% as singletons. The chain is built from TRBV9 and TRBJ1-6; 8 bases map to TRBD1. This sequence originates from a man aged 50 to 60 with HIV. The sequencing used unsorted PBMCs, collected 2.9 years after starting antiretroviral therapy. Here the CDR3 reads CASSVAGTGGSPLHF. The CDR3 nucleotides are TGTGCCAGCAGCGTTGCCGGGACAGGAGGATCACCCCTCCACTTT.